This TCR beta chain originates from a study of shared clonotypes between healthy human individuals. As for the study in general: The plates for each donor numbered three CD4 naive, three CD4 memory, two CD8 naive and one CD8 memory.

CDR3 length equals 14 residues. Trimming stripped 0 bases from V and 5 bases from J, with 10 bases between. Germline lookup yields CDR1 SGHVS and CDR2 FNYEAQ. The repertoire was sequenced with immunoSEQ multiplex PCR; TCRdb's copy has only in-frame clones and lacks some. In the table there are about 330,000 clones, around nine tenths of which are singletons. This clone was observed at least ten times. Material for sequencing was memory CD8+ T cells sorted from blood. Subset indicated: CD45RO+ cells pooled with CCR7-negative TemRA cells. The genes are TRBV7-6 and TRBJ1-1; D is perhaps TRBD1 (5 bases). This TCR came from a man between 18 and 35 years old in good health. CDR3 region: CASSLALGGTEAFF. The CDR3 DNA reads as TGTGCCAGCAGCTTAGCGTTGGGGGGAACTGAAGCTTTCTTT.